This T cell receptor (beta chain) was captured in a study of control samples from healthy donors and cancer patients. The CDR3 spans 14 residues. The germline gives CDR1 SGHAT, CDR2 FQNNGV. Trimming cost V 5 bases and J 1 base; bases outside gene matches: 2. Produced via immunoSEQ multiplex PCR; TCRdb's table is partial and in-frame only. The sample consists of some 120,000 clones, roughly 91% of them appearing once. Sequencing was performed on PBMCs. This chain links TRBV11-2 with TRBJ2-1; 7 nucleotides agree with TRBD2. The TCR comes from a man aged 45-65 years with head and neck cancer. DNA of the CDR3: TGTGCCAGCAGCCCGGGGGGTTCCTACAATGAGCAGTTCTTC. This gives the protein CASSPGGSYNEQFF.